The 30 T cell receptor beta chains in this list originate from one sample, sequenced in a study of human T cells and chemical hapten exposure. TCRdb reanalysed the RACE reads using MiXCR and keeps one entry per CDR3 protein. The sample has approximately 79,000 distinct CDR3 sequences; 10% are singletons. Time point indicated: patch test 1, 2 weeks after DPC sensitization. Documented treatment: therapeutic diphenylcyclopropenone sensitization with weekly scalp DPC. The sample here was whole blood, taken in connection with sensitization to the hapten diphenylcyclopropenone (DPC). These TCRs come from a woman in her forties or fifties with alopecia areata. Some clones in this sample may be carry-over from other donors' samples.

The V gene is TRBV29-1, the J gene TRBJ2-2; D is perhaps TRBD1 (5 bases). V was clipped by 7 bases and J by 1 base, with 10 bases between them. CDR1 and CDR2 from the germline V gene are SQVTM and ANQGSEA. CDR3 length: 13 residues. Written as DNA, the CDR3 is TGCAGCGCGTCTACAGGGAACACCGGGGAGCTGTTTTTT. It codes for CSASTGNTGELFF.

This clonotype showed up just a few times. CDR3 nucleotide sequence: TGTGCCAGCAGCCTAACAGGGGGCTACGAGCAGTACTTC. Encoded protein: CASSLTGGYEQYF. The gene calls are TRBV28 and TRBJ2-7; 8 nucleotides match TRBD1. The germline gives CDR1 MDHEN, CDR2 SYDVKM. The length of the CDR3 is 13 residues. Unmatched junction bases numbered 4, after V lost 6 bases and J lost 3 bases. Supplemented by reference TRBV28 and TRBJ2-7, the full variable domain reads DVKVTQSSRYLVKRTGEKVFLECVQDMDHENMFWYRQDPGLGLRLIYFSYDVKMKEKGDIPEGYSVSREKKERFSLILESASTNQTSMYLCASSLTGGYEQYFGPGTRLTVT.

In this sample, this clonotype turned up a few times. The rearrangement joins TRBV6-5 to TRBJ2-7; 7 nucleotides align to TRBD2. This CDR3 comprises 15 residues. Germline V gene data show CDR1 as MNHEY and CDR2 as SVGAGI. The trim removed 6 bases at V and 4 bases at J, leaving 12 bases unmatched. The CDR3 coding sequence is TGTGCCAGCAGATCCCTCACTAGCGCCCTATACGAGCAGTACTTC. Protein product: CASRSLTSALYEQYF.

The CDR3 nucleotides read TGTGCCTGGAGTGGACCCTCCCCAGGGGAAAGCACAGATACGCAGTATTTT. Protein sequence: CAWSGPSPGESTDTQYF. V gene TRBV30 combines with J gene TRBJ2-3, with a weak D call TRBD1 (6 bases). V was trimmed by 1 base and J by 0 bases, leaving 17 bases between them. This CDR3 comprises 17 residues. Germline CDR1 GTSNPN, CDR2 SVGIG (reference sequence).

This clonotype was counted only a few times. CDR3: CASRITGGAGNTIYF. DNA for the CDR3: TGTGCCAGCAGGATCACAGGGGGGGCTGGAAACACCATATATTTT. V usage is TRBV6-5 and J usage is TRBJ1-3, with 8 bases fitting TRBD1. The V segment lost 6 bases and the J segment 2 bases; nucleotides outside the gene matches: 6. Germline V gives CDR1 MNHEY, CDR2 SVGAGI. The CDR3 length is 15 residues.

This clonotype was detected many times. V is TRBV12-3 or TRBV12-4 and J is TRBJ1-5; possibly TRBD1 for D (5 bases). The CDR3 has 13 amino acids. Trimming pared 7 bases from V and 5 bases from J, leaving 12 bases between. The chain's CDR3 is CASNSQGYQPQHF. CDR3 in DNA: TGTGCCAGCAACTCCCAGGGTTATCAGCCCCAGCATTTT.

This sequence joins TRBV23-1 and TRBJ2-3; D perhaps matches TRBD2 (5 bases). TRBV23-1 carries the ORF label, with uncertain function. The CDR3 totals 20 residues. Trimming left V 2 bases short and J 2 bases short, with 26 bases between. CDR3 DNA: TGCGCCAGCAGTCAACGAAACAACGGGCGGAAAGGCGGGCTCACAGATACGCAGTATTTT. Translation gives CASSQRNNGRKGGLTDTQYF.

The chain joins TRBV29-1 to TRBJ2-1; 9 nucleotides line up with TRBD2. The germline CDR1 and CDR2 sequences are SQVTM and ANQGSEA. V shed 4 bases, J shed 6 bases, and the junction held 4 bases outside the gene matches. The CDR3 consists of 13 residues. The CDR3 sequence: CSVAFSGSNEQFF. In nucleotides, the CDR3 is TGCAGCGTTGCCTTTAGCGGGAGCAATGAGCAGTTCTTC.

A word on this clonotype: This may come from a read error, since a much larger clone is one base off. The chain has TRBV11-1 and TRBJ1-1; TRBD1 might be the D (5 bases). Per germline, CDR1 SGHAT and CDR2 FQDESV (reference sequence). This CDR3 has 15 amino acids. Here the CDR3 DNA reads TGTGTCAGCACCTTATCCCCGTCCGGGGGGACTGAAGCTTTCTTT. Residues: CVSTLSPSGGTEAFF.

The chain carries TRBV29-1 and TRBJ1-1; D not resolved. Germline lookup yields CDR1 SQVTM and CDR2 ANQGSEA. CDR3 length equals 11 residues. The germline V and J ends were trimmed by 4 bases and 9 bases, with 12 bases remaining between them. The CDR3 coding sequence is TGCAGCGTTGCGCAGCATACCCAAGCTTTCTTT. Amino acids: CSVAQHTQAFF. Full variable domain (rest looked up from reference TRBV29-1 and TRBJ1-1): SAVISQKPSRDICQRGTSLTIQCQVDSQVTMMFWYRQQPGQSLTLIATANQGSEATYESGFVIDKFPISRPNLTFSTLTVSNMSPEDSSIYLCSVAQHTQAFFGQGTRLTVV.

V is TRBV7-8 and J is TRBJ2-3, with 9 bases matching TRBD2. The CDR3 is 18 residues long. CDR1 SGHVS and CDR2 FQNEAQ come from the germline V gene. Trimming cost V 1 base and J 1 base; bases outside gene matches: 9. CDR3: CASSLGRVSGRRTDTQYF. The CDR3 nucleotides read TGTGCCAGCAGCTTAGGGAGGGTAAGCGGGAGGCGCACAGATACGCAGTATTTT.

The chain joins TRBV9 to TRBJ2-7, with TRBD2 matching 10 bases. The CDR3 totals 15 residues. The germline CDR1 and CDR2 sequences are SGDLS and YYNGEE. Losses at the gene ends were 3 bases for V and 6 bases for J; bases not matched to a gene: 9. The CDR3: CASSAIAGGRGEQYF. CDR3 sequence (DNA): TGTGCCAGCAGCGCGATAGCGGGAGGCCGGGGCGAGCAGTACTTC.

The chain employs TRBV5-4 and TRBJ2-1, with D perhaps given as TRBD1 or TRBD2 (5 bases each). The CDR3 extends over 13 amino acids. The V gene's germline CDR1 is SGHNT and CDR2 YYREEE (reference sequence). Between the trimmed V and J ends, which lost 1 base and 9 bases, there was a span of 11 bases. The CDR3 DNA sequence: TGTGCCAGCAGCTTGCACCGGGGCTTTGAGCAGTTCTTC. It specifies CASSLHRGFEQFF.

The chain carries TRBV20-1 and TRBJ2-1; no clear D gene. The ends were cut back, 7 bases at V and 0 bases at J, with 7 bases in the middle. CDR1 is DFQATT, CDR2 SNEGSKA, per germline (reference sequence). CDR3 length: 12 amino acids. The CDR3 loop reads CSVKVSYNEQFF. DNA for the CDR3: TGCAGTGTCAAAGTCTCCTACAATGAGCAGTTCTTC.

This clonotype was seen more than once but under ten times. The chain employs TRBV29-1 and TRBJ2-1, with 12 bases matching TRBD2. Germline CDR1 is SQVTM and CDR2 is ANQGSEA. The length of the CDR3 is 15 residues. Trimming cost V 6 bases and J 1 base; bases outside gene matches: 4. The CDR3 reads CSVLTSGRSYNEQFF. The CDR3 DNA reads as TGCAGCGTCTTGACTAGCGGGAGATCCTACAATGAGCAGTTCTTC.

This clonotype has only a few counts. V gene TRBV6-2 or TRBV6-3 combines with J gene TRBJ1-5, with TRBD1 as a possible D gene (5 bases). The V gene lost 6 bases and the J gene lost 7 bases, with 10 bases spanning the gap. The CDR3 covers 12 residues. CDR1 is MNHEY and CDR2 is SVGEGT in the germline V gene. CDR3 sequence (DNA): TGTGCCAGCAGGGACAACGGACAGCCCCAGCATTTT. Its translation: CASRDNGQPQHF.

This clonotype has only a few counts. J is TRBJ1-1 and V is TRBV20-1; 10 nucleotides match TRBD1. The germline gives CDR1 DFQATT, CDR2 SNEGSKA (reference sequence). The V and J ends lost 3 bases and 10 bases, in that order; junction bases with no gene match: 17. The CDR3 has 16 residues. CDR3 coding DNA: TGCAGTGCTAGTTCCGGGGGACAGGGGCCTCAAGGTAGAGCTTTCTTT. It encodes CSASSGGQGPQGRAFF.

The chain recombines TRBV20-1 with TRBJ2-7; the match to TRBD2 covers 11 bases. The CDR3 contains 13 residues. V gave up 5 bases and J gave up 5 bases; unmatched junction bases: 5. CDR1 is DFQATT and CDR2 is SNEGSKA in the germline V gene (reference sequence). DNA for the CDR3: TGCAGTGCTTCCCTAGCGGGAGGAGACGAGCAGTACTTC. Protein: CSASLAGGDEQYF.

This clonotype was detected only a few times. This sequence joins TRBV7-6 and TRBJ2-3, with D perhaps being TRBD1 or TRBD2 (5 bases each). This CDR3 spans 16 amino acids. V was shortened by 1 base and J by 3 bases, with 14 bases between the two germline ends. Per germline, CDR1 SGHVS and CDR2 FNYEAQ. The CDR3 DNA reads TGTGCCAGCAGCTTAGGGGCAGGGAGTCGGACAGATACGCAGTATTTT. This encodes CASSLGAGSRTDTQYF.

This sequence joins TRBV12-3 or TRBV12-4 and TRBJ2-7, with a tentative D call TRBD1 (6 bases). The CDR3 is 13 amino acids. Between the trimmed V and J ends, which lost 3 bases and 7 bases, there was a span of 13 bases. CDR3 protein: CASSFTGFGEQYF. The CDR3 region has the DNA TGTGCCAGCAGTTTCACAGGGTTTGGAGAGCAGTACTTC.

This chain connects TRBV9 to TRBJ2-2, with 7 bases fitting TRBD2. The CDR3 runs 15 residues. V shed 4 bases and J 1 base; nucleotides not matched to a gene: 4. Germline V gene lookup returns CDR1 SGDLS and CDR2 YYNGEE. DNA of the CDR3: TGTGCCAGCAGCCTAAGCGGGAAGAACACCGGGGAGCTGTTTTTT. Translation: CASSLSGKNTGELFF.

This clonotype was found a few times. The DNA for the CDR3 is TGTGCCAGCAGACCCCGACAGGGGATCGGGGAGCTGTTTTTT. It translates to CASRPRQGIGELFF. The V and J genes are TRBV6-2 or TRBV6-3 and TRBJ2-2, with 8 bases matching TRBD1. The V and J ends lost 6 bases and 7 bases, in that order; junction bases with no gene match: 7. This CDR3 has 14 amino acids. The germline V gene encodes CDR1 MNHEY and CDR2 SVGEGT.

On this clonotype itself: An end of the junction does not agree with germline; a read error may underlie this. This chain's CDR3 is CASSLAGLAGGETQYF. Written as DNA, the CDR3 is TGTGCTAGCAGCTTAGCGGGACTAGCGGGAGGAGAGACCCAGTACTTC. The genes are TRBV7-7 and TRBJ2-5; 15 bases fit TRBD2. The length of the CDR3 is 16 residues. The V gene's germline CDR1 is SSHAT and CDR2 FNYEAQ (reference sequence).

This clonotype was seen more than once but under ten times. The chain combines TRBV29-1 with TRBJ2-1; D not certain. The CDR3 runs 11 residues. CDR1 SQVTM and CDR2 ANQGSEA come from the germline V gene. V lost 4 bases and J 8 bases, leaving 9 bases between the germline ends. In nucleotides, the CDR3 is TGCAGCGTTGGAGACGGTCATGAGCAGTTCTTC. This translates into CSVGDGHEQFF.

This clonotype was observed many times. This chain joins TRBV7-2 and TRBJ2-2; TRBD1 or TRBD2 may be the D gene (5 bases each). Between the trimmed V and J ends, which lost 4 bases and 7 bases, there was a span of 19 bases. Germline V gene sequence: CDR1 SGHTA, CDR2 FQGNSA. The length of the CDR3 is 16 residues. The CDR3 bases are TGTGCCAGCAGCTCGCACTGGGACCCCCGACTCGGGGAGCTGTTTTTT. Its protein is CASSSHWDPRLGELFF.

This clonotype was detected many times. This chain links TRBV7-8 with TRBJ2-2; D is unresolved. V was clipped by 3 bases and J by 2 bases, with 10 bases between them. The length of the CDR3 is 15 residues. Per the germline V gene, CDR1 is SGHVS and CDR2 is FQNEAQ. The CDR3 protein is CASSFGLLNTGELFF. The CDR3, as DNA: TGTGCCAGCAGCTTTGGCCTCCTAAACACCGGGGAGCTGTTTTTT.

This chain joins TRBV11-3 and TRBJ1-4; the D gene is possibly TRBD1 (5 bases). The V gene lost 2 bases and the J gene lost 1 base, with 11 bases spanning the gap. Per the germline V gene, CDR1 is SGHNT and CDR2 is YENEEA. This CDR3 has 16 amino acids. The CDR3 DNA sequence: TGTGCCAGCAGCTTAAGAGGGACCGAAACTAATGAAAAACTGTTTTTT. Its protein product is CASSLRGTETNEKLFF.

This clonotype was counted only a few times. The V call is TRBV12-3 or TRBV12-4, the J call TRBJ1-1; D unresolved. V was cut by 3 bases and J by 0 bases, with 5 bases left in between. This CDR3 comprises 13 residues. The CDR3 sequence is CASSFRVNTEAFF. CDR3 in DNA: TGTGCCAGCAGTTTCCGGGTGAACACTGAAGCTTTCTTT.

The chain links TRBV11-3 to TRBJ1-1; maybe TRBD1 (5 bases). The ends were cut back, 3 bases at V and 5 bases at J, with 13 bases in the middle. CDR1 is SGHNT and CDR2 is YENEEA in the germline V gene. CDR3 size: 14 residues. The DNA for the CDR3 is TGTGCCAGCAGCTTGGGCAGGGTCGAGACTGAAGCTTTCTTT. Translated, it gives CASSLGRVETEAFF.

The rearrangement joins TRBV7-6 to TRBJ2-1, with D possibly matching TRBD2 (6 bases). CDR1 and CDR2 (germline): SGHVS, FNYEAQ. This CDR3 is built from 18 residues. Trimming pared 5 bases from V and 0 bases from J, leaving 20 bases between. For the CDR3, the DNA is TGTGCCAGCAGCCAACAATCTCCTAGCGTAAGCTCCTACAATGAGCAGTTCTTC. It translates to CASSQQSPSVSSYNEQFF.